This T cell receptor beta chain was observed in a study of T cells in Graves' hyperthyroidism and ophthalmopathy. The study, taken as a whole, reports: Ophthalmopathy was model-predicted a median 6.5 months pre-onset. Also found in blood were most expanded thyroid clonotypes above 0.001. From stable hyperthyroidism, ophthalmopathy was separated by a 13 V-J model.

Using RNA transcripts as the source, TCR beta CDR3 regions were amplified. A set of HTBI primers served as the primers for a first-round RT-PCR of the TCR CDR3. TCRdb analysed the multiplex PCR reads with MiXCR anew, one entry per CDR3 protein. The data hold about 520,000 distinct CDR3 sequences, with around 22% observed a single time. Trimming cost V 4 bases and J 5 bases; bases outside gene matches: 6. The CDR3 has 15 residues. CDR1 is SGHAT and CDR2 is FQNNGV in the germline V gene. The table lists this clonotype with many counts. Its matching antigen is unknown. The sample was blood. This TCR was sampled from a woman in her twenties or thirties with Graves' ophthalmopathy. The chain recombines TRBV11-2 with TRBJ2-5, with 11 bases identical to TRBD2. For the CDR3, the DNA is TGTGCCAGCAGCTCCCCTAGCGGGGGGTCGGAGACCCAGTACTTC. Its protein is CASSSPSGGSETQYF.